The 6 T cell receptor beta chains below all came from one sample that was sequenced in a study of OX40 agonist ivuxolimab in advanced cancers. Measured with immunoSEQ multiplex PCR; TCRdb has only the in-frame clones, and not every one. Of some 74,000 clones listed, 91% were seen once; the top ten hold more than 1%. The material was CD4+ or CD8+ T cells sorted from blood, obtained in a trial of the OX40 agonist ivuxolimab. The receptors come from an adult with an advanced solid tumor such as melanoma, head and neck, liver or kidney cancer.

V gene TRBV6-6 combines with J gene TRBJ1-6; TRBD1 is a possible D gene (6 bases). This CDR3 contains 14 residues. From germline, CDR1 is MNHNY and CDR2 SVGAGI (reference sequence). V lost 6 bases and J lost 7, with 13 bases in between. CDR3 in amino acids: CASRDRQVNSPLHF. DNA for the CDR3: TGTGCCAGCAGAGACCGACAGGTGAATTCACCCCTCCACTTT.

The chain couples TRBV18 to TRBJ1-1; 7 bases fit TRBD1. V gave up 6 bases and J gave up 1 base; unmatched junction bases: 8. CDR3 length: 15 amino acids. Looked up from germline, CDR1 is KGHSH and CDR2 is LQKENI. The CDR3 DNA follows: TGTGCCAGCTCGACCCAAGGACAGGCGAACACTGAAGCTTTCTTT. Amino acid sequence: CASSTQGQANTEAFF. The whole variable domain, remainder taken from reference TRBV18 and TRBJ1-1, is NAGVMQNPRHLVRRRGQEARLRCSPMKGHSHVYWYRQLPEEGLKFMVYLQKENIIDESGMPKERFSAEFPKEGPSILRIQQVVRGDSAAYFCASSTQGQANTEAFFGQGTRLTVV.

This chain uses TRBV11-2 with TRBJ2-7; D is perhaps TRBD2 (7 bases). Looked up from germline, CDR1 is SGHAT and CDR2 is FQNNGV. V lost 5 bases, J lost 3 bases, and 20 bases lay in between. There are 16 residues in the CDR3. The DNA for the CDR3 is TGTGCCAGCAGCCGGAGTGTGCGGGGGCAAAACTACGAGCAGTACTTC. Its protein product is CASSRSVRGQNYEQYF.

V is TRBV6-1 and J is TRBJ2-7; 11 nucleotides align to TRBD2. The germline gives CDR1 MNHNS, CDR2 SASEGT. V gave up 7 bases and J gave up 4 bases; unmatched junction bases: 6. This CDR3 is built from 14 residues. For the CDR3, the DNA is TGTGCCAGCACCGTAGCGGGGGGGCCTTACGAGCAGTACTTC. It yields the protein CASTVAGGPYEQYF.

This sequence joins TRBV5-5 and TRBJ1-5; the match to TRBD1 covers 7 bases. V shed 4 bases, J shed 5 bases, and the junction held 9 bases outside the gene matches. Germline values: CDR1 SGHKS, CDR2 YYEKEE (reference sequence). The length of the CDR3 is 15 residues. CDR3: CASSASQGIHQPQHF. CDR3 nucleotide sequence: TGTGCCAGCAGCGCCTCACAGGGGATTCATCAGCCCCAGCATTTT.

This sequence joins TRBV19 and TRBJ2-1; 7 bases line up with TRBD2. With 8 bases clipped from V and 9 bases from J, the junction kept 10 bases outside the gene matches. The CDR3 has 13 amino acids. Germline CDR1 reads LNHDA; CDR2 reads SQIVND (reference sequence). CDR3 nucleotide sequence: TGTGCCAGTGATAGCGGACTAGGCATTGAGCAGTTCTTC. Amino acid sequence: CASDSGLGIEQFF.